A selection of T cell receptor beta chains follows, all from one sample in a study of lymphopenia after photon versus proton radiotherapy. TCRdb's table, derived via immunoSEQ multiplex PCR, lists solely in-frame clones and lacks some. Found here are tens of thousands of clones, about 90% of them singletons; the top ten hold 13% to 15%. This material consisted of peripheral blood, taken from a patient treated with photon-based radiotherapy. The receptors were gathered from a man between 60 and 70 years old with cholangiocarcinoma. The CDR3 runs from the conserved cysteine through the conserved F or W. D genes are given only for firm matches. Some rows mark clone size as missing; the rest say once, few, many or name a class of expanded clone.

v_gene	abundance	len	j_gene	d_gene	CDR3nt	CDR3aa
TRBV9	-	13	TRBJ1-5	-	TGTGCCAGCAGCCCACGGTGGGATCAGCCCCAGCATTTT	CASSPRWDQPQHF
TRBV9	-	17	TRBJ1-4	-	TGTGCCAGCAGCGCTACCCTTGGGTGGACAACTAATGAAAAACTGTTTTTT	CASSATLGWTTNEKLFF
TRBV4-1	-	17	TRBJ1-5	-	TGCGCCAGCAGCCAAGTGTATGCGGACATAAAAAATCAGCCCCAGCATTTT	CASSQVYADIKNQPQHF
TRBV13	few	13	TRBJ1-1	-	TGTGCCAGCAGCTTAGAAGGGAACACTGAAGCTTTCTTT	CASSLEGNTEAFF
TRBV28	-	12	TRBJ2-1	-	TGTGCCAGCGTACGAGGGGGTAATGAGCAGTTCTTC	CASVRGGNEQFF
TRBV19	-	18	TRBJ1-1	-	TGTGCCAGTAGCCCCTTTCGGGGACCGGGAATGTCGAACACTGAAGCTTTCTTT	CASSPFRGPGMSNTEAFF
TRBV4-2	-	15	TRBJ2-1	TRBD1	TGTGCCAGCAGCCAAGATCCCAGGGGGAGCAATGAGCAGTTCTTC	CASSQDPRGSNEQFF
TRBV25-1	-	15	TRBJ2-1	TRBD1	TGTGCCAGCAGTTTACCGGGACAGGGGTTCAATGAGCAGTTCTTC	CASSLPGQGFNEQFF
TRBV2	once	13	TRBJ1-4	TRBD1	TGTGCCAGCATGACAGGGATGCGTGAAAAACTGTTTTTT	CASMTGMREKLFF
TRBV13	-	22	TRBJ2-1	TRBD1	TGTGCCAGCAGCTTAGGGCAAGGGACAGGGTTACTTTCTGACTCGCCTTACAATGAGCAGTTCTTC	CASSLGQGTGLLSDSPYNEQFF
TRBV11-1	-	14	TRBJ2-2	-	TGTGCCAGCAGCTACGGGGCGCGAAGCGGGGAGCTGTTTTTT	CASSYGARSGELFF
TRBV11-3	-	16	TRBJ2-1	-	TGTGCCAGCAGCTTAGATCCCGGACTAACAAACAATGAGCAGTTCTTC	CASSLDPGLTNNEQFF
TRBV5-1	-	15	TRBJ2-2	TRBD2	TGCGCCAGCAGCTTGGCGGGGGGAGACACCGGGGAGCTGTTTTTT	CASSLAGGDTGELFF
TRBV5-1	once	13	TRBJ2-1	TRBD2	TGCGCCAGCAGCTTACTAGCGGGAGACGAGCAGTTCTTC	CASSLLAGDEQFF
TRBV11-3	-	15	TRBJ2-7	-	TGTGCCAGCAGCTTAGATCGCTCGGACGCCTACGAGCAGTACTTC	CASSLDRSDAYEQYF
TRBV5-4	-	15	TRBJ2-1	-	TGTGCCAGCAGCTTGGCGGCCGGCTCCTACAATGAGCAGTTCTTC	CASSLAAGSYNEQFF
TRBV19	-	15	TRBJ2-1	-	TGTGCCAGTAGTATAGATCTGACCTCCTTCAATGAGCAGTTCTTC	CASSIDLTSFNEQFF
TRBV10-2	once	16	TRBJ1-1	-	TGCGCCAGCAGTGAGTCGAGGGGGGGAGGGGGCACTGAAGCTTTCTTT	CASSESRGGGGTEAFF
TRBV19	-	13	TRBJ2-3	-	TGTGCCAGTACCGGCCAGTTAGCAGATACGCAGTATTTT	CASTGQLADTQYF
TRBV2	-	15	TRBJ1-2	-	TGTGCCAGCAGTGTCGAGTCAGCCTCACTTTATGGCTACACCTTC	CASSVESASLYGYTF
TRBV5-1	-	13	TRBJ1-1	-	TGCGCCAGCAGCTTGGGGCTGAACACTGAAGCTTTCTTT	CASSLGLNTEAFF
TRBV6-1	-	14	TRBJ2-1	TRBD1	TGTGCCAGCAGTATGACAGGGGTCTACAATGAGCAGTTCTTC	CASSMTGVYNEQFF
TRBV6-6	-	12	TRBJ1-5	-	TGTGCCAGCACGGGGAGCAATCAGCCCCAGCATTTT	CASTGSNQPQHF
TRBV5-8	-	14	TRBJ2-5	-	TGTGCCAGCAGCTCCCTTCCGCCCGGCGAGACCCAGTACTTC	CASSSLPPGETQYF
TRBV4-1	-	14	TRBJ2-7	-	TGCGCCAGCAGCCAAGCAGGGCGTTTCTACGAGCAGTACTTC	CASSQAGRFYEQYF
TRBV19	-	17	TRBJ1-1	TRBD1	TGTGCCAGTAGTAGGACAGGGGACCCTTTTGGGAACACTGAAGCTTTCTTT	CASSRTGDPFGNTEAFF
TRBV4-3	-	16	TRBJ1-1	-	TGCGCCAGCAGCCTACTCGCCGGGACAAAGAACACTGAAGCTTTCTTT	CASSLLAGTKNTEAFF
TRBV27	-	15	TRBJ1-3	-	TGTGCCAGCAGTCTCACGTCGTCCACTGGAAACACCATATATTTT	CASSLTSSTGNTIYF
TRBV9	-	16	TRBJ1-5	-	TGTGCCAGCAGCGGTGGGGGGGCGATTAGCAATCAGCCCCAGCATTTT	CASSGGGAISNQPQHF
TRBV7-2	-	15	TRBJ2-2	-	TGTGCCAGCAGCCTTGACGGGTTGAACACCGGGGAGCTGTTTTTT	CASSLDGLNTGELFF
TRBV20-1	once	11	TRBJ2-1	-	TGCAGTGCTAGAGAATACAATGAGCAGTTCTTC	CSAREYNEQFF
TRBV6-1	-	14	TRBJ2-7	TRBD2	TGTGCCAGCACAACTAGCGGGCTCTCCTACGAGCAGCACTTC	CASTTSGLSYEQHF
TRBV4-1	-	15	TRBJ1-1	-	TGCGCCAGCAGCCAAGATGTCTTTAGGAACACTGAAGCTTTCTTT	CASSQDVFRNTEAFF
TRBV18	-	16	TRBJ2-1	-	TGTGCCAGCTCACCAATACAGGGTAGCTCCTACAATGAGCAGTTCTTC	CASSPIQGSSYNEQFF
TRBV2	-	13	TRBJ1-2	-	TGTGCCAGCAGCCCGGGGAGTAACTATGGCTACACCTTC	CASSPGSNYGYTF
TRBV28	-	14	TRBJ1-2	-	TGTGCCAGCAGTTTGGGCAGGCTTAACTATGGCTACACCTTC	CASSLGRLNYGYTF
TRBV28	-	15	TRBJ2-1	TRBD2	TGTGCCAGCAGCCGGCTAGCGGGGGGGTTGTATGAGCAGTTCTTC	CASSRLAGGLYEQFF
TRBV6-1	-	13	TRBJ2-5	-	TGTGCCAGCAGTGAAGGATGGAATGAGGGCCAGTACTTC	CASSEGWNEGQYF
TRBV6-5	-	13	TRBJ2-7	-	TGTGCCAGCGGTGTCGGGGGCGGCTACGAGCAGTACTTC	CASGVGGGYEQYF
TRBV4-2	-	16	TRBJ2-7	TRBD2	TGTGCCAGCAGCCAAGATCGTCTAGCGGGGAACTACGAGCAGTACTTC	CASSQDRLAGNYEQYF
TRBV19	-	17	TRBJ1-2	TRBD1	TGTGCCAGTAGTCTACCCGGGACAGTAGATTCTAACTATGGCTACACCTTC	CASSLPGTVDSNYGYTF
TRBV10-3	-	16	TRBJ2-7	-	TGTGCCATCAGTGAGGTGGCAGGGGGGATCGGATACGAGCAGTACTTC	CAISEVAGGIGYEQYF
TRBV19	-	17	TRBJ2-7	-	TGTGCCAGTAGTATTCGGCAGGGGAGAGCGGACAACTACGAGCAGTACTTC	CASSIRQGRADNYEQYF
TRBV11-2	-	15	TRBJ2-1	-	TGTGCCAGCACCATTGGGAGTAGCTCCTACAATGAGCAGTTCTTC	CASTIGSSSYNEQFF
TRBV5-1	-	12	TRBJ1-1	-	TGCGCCAGTATTGCAGGGAACACTGAAGCTTTCTTT	CASIAGNTEAFF
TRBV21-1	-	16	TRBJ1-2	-	TGTGCCAGCAGCAAAGTGGCAGTTCAATCTAACTATGGCTACACCTTC	CASSKVAVQSNYGYTF
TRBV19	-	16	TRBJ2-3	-	TGTGCCAGTAGACCCCAACAGGGTTCTCGCACAGATACGCAGTATTTT	CASRPQQGSRTDTQYF